These 10 T cell receptor beta chains were all obtained from the same sample, sequenced in a study of blood T cell repertoires in COVID-19 (dated by TCRdb to the early 2020s). The library was produced with the immunoSEQ multiplex PCR assay. This immuneACCESS table, as held by TCRdb, lists in-frame sequences with V and J called but not all clones. Of the missing ones, under half trace to an unresolved V gene in checked studies; the others have no known cause. This sample is represented by 90,000 to 120,000 clones; about 80% of them were singletons. Of the sample, around 4.4% falls within the top ten clones. Sequencing was carried out using peripheral blood. The receptors shown here come from a man between 65 and 79 years old with acute or convalescent COVID-19.

The rearrangement uses TRBV7-2 and TRBJ1-2, with D unresolved. There are 15 residues in the CDR3. Germline lookup yields CDR1 SGHTA and CDR2 FQGNSA. Trimming removed 1 base at V and 0 bases at J, with 9 bases between. CDR3 in amino acids: CASSLVARTNYGYTF. The DNA for the CDR3 is TGTGCCAGCAGCTTAGTTGCCAGAACTAACTATGGCTACACCTTC. The variable domain in full, completed from reference TRBV7-2 and TRBJ1-2, reads GAGVSQSPSNKVTEKGKDVELRCDPISGHTALYWYRQSLGQGLEFLIYFQGNSAPDKSGLPSDRFSAERTGGSVSTLTIQRTQQEDSAVYLCASSLVARTNYGYTFGSGTRLTVV.

The gene calls are TRBV27 and TRBJ2-3; 15 nucleotides agree with TRBD2. Germline V gene lookup returns CDR1 MNHEY and CDR2 SMNVEV (reference sequence). The CDR3 spans 17 residues. Losses at the gene ends were 3 bases for V and 6 bases for J; bases not matched to a gene: 7. The DNA of the CDR3 is TGTGCCAGCAGTTTCTCAGGACTAGCGGGGGGGGCGGATACGCAGTATTTT. Amino acids: CASSFSGLAGGADTQYF.

The genes are TRBV7-3 and TRBJ2-3; 13 bases are a match to TRBD2. The germline CDR1 and CDR2 sequences are SGHTA and FQGTGA. After removal of 2 bases from V and 2 bases from J, the junction contained 4 bases not matched to a gene. The CDR3 covers 17 residues. CDR3 coding DNA: TGTGCCAGCAGCTTAGGGGGACTAGCGGGGAACACAGATACGCAGTATTTT. Translation gives CASSLGGLAGNTDTQYF.

About this clone itself: This CDR3 is also generated by other DNA sequences in the sample. The chain joins TRBV7-9 to TRBJ2-2, with TRBD2 matching over 13 bases. V gave up 5 bases and J gave up 6 bases; unmatched junction bases: 6. This CDR3 is built from 16 residues. Germline V lookup: CDR1 SEHNR, CDR2 FQNEAQ (reference sequence). The CDR3 reads CASSLRLAGGAGELFF. The CDR3 coding sequence is TGTGCCAGCAGCCTTCGACTAGCGGGGGGTGCCGGGGAGCTGTTTTTT.

The gene calls are TRBV1 and TRBJ2-3; the table's TRBD2 call for D was not verified on the DNA. TRBV1 is a pseudogene segment. This CDR3 has 17 residues. CDR3: CTSSQEGGGALQNTQYF. The CDR3 coding sequence is TGCACCAGCAGCCAAGAGGGTGGGGGGGCCTTGCAGAATACGCAGTATTTT.

The chain recombines TRBV7-3 with TRBJ2-3; D perhaps matches TRBD2 (7 bases). The CDR3 contains 14 residues. Germline V gene lookup returns CDR1 SGHTA and CDR2 FQGTGA. V lost 1 base, J lost 4 bases, and 9 bases lay in between. The CDR3 DNA is TGTGCCAGCAGCTTAATAGGGGGGGCAGATACGCAGTATTTT. Its translation: CASSLIGGADTQYF.

This chain connects TRBV2 to TRBJ1-6, with 8 positions matching TRBD1. V dropped 9 bases and J dropped 0; count of bases not matched to a gene: 4. The CDR3 has 15 residues. Looked up from germline, CDR1 is SNHLY and CDR2 is FYNNEI. In nucleotides, the CDR3 is TGTGCCAGGAGGACAGGGAGCTCCTATAATTCACCCCTCCACTTT. Translating it yields CARRTGSSYNSPLHF.

J is TRBJ2-2 and V is TRBV7-2, with a possible D match to TRBD1 (6 bases). CDR1 is SGHTA, CDR2 FQGNSA, per germline. V lost 4 bases and J 2 bases, leaving 8 bases between the germline ends. The CDR3 is made up of 14 amino acids. CDR3 amino acids: CASSSGQNTGELFF. The CDR3 DNA reads as TGTGCCAGCAGCTCGGGACAAAACACCGGGGAGCTGTTTTTT.

This clone was detected only a few times. The chain is built from TRBV2 and TRBJ1-1, with TRBD1 identical over 8 bases. The germline CDR1 and CDR2 sequences are SNHLY and FYNNEI. The CDR3 runs 16 residues. Losses at the gene ends were 3 bases for V and 1 base for J; bases not matched to a gene: 7. The CDR3 here is CASSDRPGGTNTEAFF. The DNA for the CDR3 is TGTGCCAGCAGTGATAGGCCAGGGGGCACGAACACTGAAGCTTTCTTT. Full variable domain (rest looked up from reference TRBV2 and TRBJ1-1): EPEVTQTPSHQVTQMGQEVILRCVPISNHLYFYWYRQILGQKVEFLVSFYNNEISEKSEIFDDQFSVERPDGSNFTLKIRSTKLEDSAMYFCASSDRPGGTNTEAFFGQGTRLTVV.

This clone came up once. The V gene is TRBV5-1, the J gene TRBJ1-1; D is perhaps TRBD1 (6 bases). The V and J ends lost 0 bases and 11 bases respectively, with 14 bases between them. The CDR3 runs 13 residues. Germline values: CDR1 SGHRS, CDR2 YFSETQ. The CDR3 protein is CASSLAGETGAFF. The CDR3 coding sequence is TGCGCCAGCAGCTTGGCAGGGGAAACTGGTGCTTTCTTT. Full variable domain (rest looked up from reference TRBV5-1 and TRBJ1-1): KAGVTQTPRYLIKTRGQQVTLSCSPISGHRSVSWYQQTPGQGLQFLFEYFSETQRNKGNFPGRFSGRQFSNSRSEMNVSTLELGDSALYLCASSLAGETGAFFGQGTRLTVV.